The next 5 T cell receptor beta chains were all read from a single sample in a study of Graves' ophthalmopathy and Graves' hyperthyroidism. RNA transcripts yielded amplified TCR beta CDR3 regions. The workflow started with a first-round RT-PCR run with HTBI primers and then moved on to a second-round multiplex PCR. TCRdb analysed the multiplex PCR reads with MiXCR anew, one entry per CDR3 protein. The repertoire holds about 740,000 distinct CDR3 sequences, with 40% as singletons. The material sequenced was peripheral blood. The receptors were sampled from an adult man with Graves' ophthalmopathy.

The chain links TRBV6-1 to TRBJ1-5; D unclear. V shed 2 bases and J shed 5 bases, with 10 bases lying between them. The CDR3 has 14 residues. Germline V CDR1 and CDR2: MNHNS, SASEGT. CDR3 residues: CASSEQGPHQPQHF. As DNA, the CDR3 is TGTGCCAGCAGTGAACAAGGTCCTCATCAGCCCCAGCATTTT.

In its sample, this clonotype was seen a few times. The rearrangement uses TRBV10-3 and TRBJ1-1; D remains unclear. The germline V gene has CDR1 ENHRY and CDR2 SYGVKD. The V and J ends lost 10 bases and 0 bases respectively, with 12 bases between them. The CDR3 length is 13 residues. The CDR3 coding sequence is TGTGCCAGCAGGTTTGCTATGAACACTGAAGCTTTCTTT. It translates to CASRFAMNTEAFF.

This clonotype has more than one count but fewer than ten. The chain uses TRBV12-3 or TRBV12-4 and TRBJ1-1, with D perhaps TRBD1 (5 bases). V was cut by 7 bases and J by 6 bases, with 12 bases left in between. The CDR3 spans 12 residues. As DNA, the CDR3 is TGTGCCAGCACGAAGGGGAGCGCTGAAGCTTTCTTT. Its protein product is CASTKGSAEAFF.

The chain carries TRBV7-9 and TRBJ1-5; 8 positions agree with TRBD1. This CDR3 has 15 amino acids. V lost 5 bases and J lost 0; bases outside the gene matches: 3. Germline V gene lookup returns CDR1 SEHNR and CDR2 FQNEAQ (reference sequence). This CDR3 is CASSVGQVSNQPQHF. The CDR3, as DNA: TGTGCCAGCAGCGTGGGACAGGTTAGCAATCAGCCCCAGCATTTT.

This chain uses TRBV11-2 with TRBJ1-1, with 8 bases identical to TRBD1. This CDR3 is built from 17 residues. V dropped 1 base and J dropped 1; count of bases not matched to a gene: 8. From germline, CDR1 is SGHAT and CDR2 FQNNGV. The CDR3 loop reads CASSLGQGTPRNTEAFF. The CDR3 DNA sequence: TGTGCCAGCAGCTTAGGACAGGGGACCCCTCGGAACACTGAAGCTTTCTTT. The full variable domain, with the rest looked up from reference TRBV11-2 and TRBJ1-1, is EAGVAQSPRYKIIEKRQSVAFWCNPISGHATLYWYQQILGQGPKLLIQFQNNGVVDDSQLPKDRFSAERLKGVDSTLKIQPAKLEDSAVYLCASSLGQGTPRNTEAFFGQGTRLTVV.